The present TCR beta chain was sequenced within a study of shared clonotypes between healthy human individuals (dated by TCRdb to the early 2020s). Some background on the complete study: The cohort included three men and two women between 18 and 49 years of age. Libraries were prepared and TCR repertoires were sequenced by different laboratories using diverse techniques, in order to increase sequencing depth and limit assay-specific biases. To estimate repertoire size and how much clonotypes are shared between individuals, the study performed deep sequencing of blood TCR repertoires from roughly five healthy adults. Each donor's leukapheresis produced roughly between roughly 0.85 and 10 billion PBMCs.

Using the deep immunoSEQ assay, TCR CDR3 regions were amplified from genomic DNA by multiplex PCR. Extracted genomic DNA from each cell subset was distributed evenly across all wells of several immunoSEQ 96-well plates, and each plate was treated as a replicate. For unsorted PBMC, roughly 330 ng genomic DNA, equal to tens of thousands of T cell genomes, was loaded into each replicate PCR. Genomic DNA from unsorted PBMC was sequenced over ten immunoSEQ deep assay plates. The purified libraries were quantified using a Qubit 3.0 fluorometer, sized with a Bioanalyzer 2100, and then quantified again using the KAPA Library Quantification kit. A separate single-read 150-cycle Illumina NextSeq 550 flow cell was used to sequence each immunoSEQ 96-well plate. Turning to the authors' computational methods: Because the immunoSEQ output included only junctional sequences and no quality scores, the filtering could not be the same as the filtering used for full-length reads. To assign V/J genes and CDR3, sequences were annotated against IMGT germline references using PyIR, a Python wrapper for IgBLAST v1.9. Reads were filtered out if the reads had weak V/J assignments (E-value above 1e-6), no CDR3, stop codons, out-of-frame junctions, or ambiguous translated residues. A V3J clonotype was defined by an identical inferred V gene, J gene, and CDR3 amino acid sequence. Percentage overlap between repertoires was computed as shared unique clonotypes divided by the size of the smaller repertoire. Richness of each repertoire was evaluated using RTK rarefaction, the Chao1 estimator, and Recon v2.1 estimates of unobserved clonotypes. In TCRdb, the immuneACCESS table is reduced to in-frame sequences with V and J assigned. These tables do not hold every clone; where another copy was compared, an unresolved V gene accounts for under half, and the others remain unexplained. V and J calls and clone size are those listed in that table; D and trimming were worked out from the DNA. Recorded for this sample are 500,000 to 650,000 clones; roughly four fifths of them occurred a single time. Jointly, the top ten make up around 13% of the sample.

Remarks on this clone: Its target antigen remains unknown. Nothing much larger sits one base from this clone, and base qualities are not available.

The donors were healthy, HIV-negative adults with no recently reported acute infections or vaccinations. All donors were Caucasian adults living in Nashville, Tennessee, USA. For unsorted samples, tens of millions of PBMCs were counted and genomic DNA was extracted with the QIAamp DNA Blood Mini kit. After blood collection by leukapheresis, PBMCs were isolated using Ficoll-Histopaque density gradient centrifugation and then cryopreserved in the vapor phase of liquid nitrogen. V is trimmed back by 4 bases and J by 6 bases, and the junction contains 5 bases that no gene match accounts for. From cysteine to phenylalanine, the CDR3 is 14 amino acids long. This entry keeps only the CDR3 DNA: 42 bases, framed from base 1. The germline V gene specifies MDHEN as CDR1 and SYDVKM as CDR2. Study-level results and caveats: Because the study included a small number of donors, the genetic and exposure-history diversity represented was limited. Pairwise subsampling led to the expectation that sequencing depth would affect the degree of clonotype sharing among donors. Only blood was sampled, and tissue TCR repertoires likely differ from those in blood.

The chain is made from TRBV28 and TRBJ1-5, and 8 bases in between align with TRBD1. The sample comprised PBMCs. The TCR comes from a woman in her thirties or forties in good health. Some clones in this sample may be carry-over from other donors' samples. The encoded CDR3 is CASSSWTGPQPQHF. The nucleotides are TGTGCCAGCAGTTCCTGGACAGGGCCTCAGCCCCAGCATTTT.